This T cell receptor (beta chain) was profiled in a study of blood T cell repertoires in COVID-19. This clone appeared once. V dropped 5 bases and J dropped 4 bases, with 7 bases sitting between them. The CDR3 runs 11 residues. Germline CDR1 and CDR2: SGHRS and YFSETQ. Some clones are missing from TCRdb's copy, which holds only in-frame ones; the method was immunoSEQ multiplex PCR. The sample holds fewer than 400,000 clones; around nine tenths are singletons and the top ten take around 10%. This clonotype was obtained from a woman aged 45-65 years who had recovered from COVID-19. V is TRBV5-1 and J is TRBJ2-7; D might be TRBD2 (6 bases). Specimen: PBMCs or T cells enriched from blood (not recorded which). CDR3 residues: CASREGYEQYF. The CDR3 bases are TGCGCCAGCAGGGAGGGATACGAGCAGTACTTC.